One and the same sample provided the 2 T cell receptor beta chains below, sequenced in a study of beta chain features in type 1 diabetes. General study results and limits: TCRB CDR3s were moderately but significantly shorter in Type 1 diabetes patients in all four CD4+ subsets.

The study reverse transcribed the entire isolated RNA, so it sequenced expressed TCRB transcripts. Generated by immunoSEQ multiplex PCR, the TCRdb table keeps only in-frame clones and is missing some. The table lists about 650,000 clones, 9.5% to 15% of them singletons. Their recognized antigens are unknown. Sequencing was carried out using naive CD4+ T cells from blood. The receptors were gathered from a man aged 25-45 years with type 1 diabetes.

This clone turned up a few times. CDR3 in DNA: TGTGCCAGTCGTTTTTCCTACAATGAGCAGTTCTTC. Translating it yields CASRFSYNEQFF. This chain links TRBV19 with TRBJ2-1; D is ambiguous. The CDR3 consists of 12 residues. Trimming cost V 8 bases and J 1 base, with 6 bases left between them. Germline CDR1 is LNHDA and CDR2 is SQIVND (reference sequence).

V and J are TRBV20-1 and TRBJ1-2; TRBD1 is a possible D gene (6 bases). The CDR3 contains 11 residues. The germline gives CDR1 DFQATT, CDR2 SNEGSKA (reference sequence). V dropped 7 bases and J dropped 5 bases, with 11 bases sitting between them. CDR3: CSVGGRYGYTF. Here the CDR3 DNA reads TGCAGTGTAGGGGGGAGGTATGGCTACACCTTC.